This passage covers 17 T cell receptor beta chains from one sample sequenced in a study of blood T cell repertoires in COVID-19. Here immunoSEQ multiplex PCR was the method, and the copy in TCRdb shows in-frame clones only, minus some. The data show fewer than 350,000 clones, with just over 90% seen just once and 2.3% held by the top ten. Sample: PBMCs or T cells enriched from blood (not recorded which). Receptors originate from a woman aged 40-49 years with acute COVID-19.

The CDR3 DNA follows: TGTGCCTGGAGCACAGGGACAGGGGGGTATCAGCCCCAGCATTTT. It encodes CAWSTGTGGYQPQHF. The chain couples TRBV30 to TRBJ1-5; 11 positions match TRBD1. The length of the CDR3 is 15 residues. V was clipped by 3 bases and J by 5 bases; unmatched bases: 6. Germline V gene sequence: CDR1 GTSNPN, CDR2 SVGIG (reference sequence).

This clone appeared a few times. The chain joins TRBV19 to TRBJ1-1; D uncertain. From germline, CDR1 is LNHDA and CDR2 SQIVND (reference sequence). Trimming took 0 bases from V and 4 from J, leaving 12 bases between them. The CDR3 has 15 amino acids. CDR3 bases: TGTGCCAGTAGTATAGATCAGGTTCGAAGCACTGAAGCTTTCTTT. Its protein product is CASSIDQVRSTEAFF.

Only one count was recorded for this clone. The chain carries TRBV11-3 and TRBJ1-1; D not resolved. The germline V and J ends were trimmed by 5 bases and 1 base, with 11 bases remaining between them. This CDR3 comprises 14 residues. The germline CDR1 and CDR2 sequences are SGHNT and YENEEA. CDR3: CASSPRGRNTEAFF. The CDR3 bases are TGTGCCAGCAGCCCCCGGGGAAGGAACACTGAAGCTTTCTTT.

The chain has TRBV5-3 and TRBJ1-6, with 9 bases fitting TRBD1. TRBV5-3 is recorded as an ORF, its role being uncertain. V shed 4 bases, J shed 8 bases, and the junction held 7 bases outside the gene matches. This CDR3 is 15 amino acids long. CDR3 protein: CARSARTGVDSPLHF. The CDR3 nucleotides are TGTGCCAGAAGCGCGCGGACAGGGGTAGATTCACCCCTCCACTTT.

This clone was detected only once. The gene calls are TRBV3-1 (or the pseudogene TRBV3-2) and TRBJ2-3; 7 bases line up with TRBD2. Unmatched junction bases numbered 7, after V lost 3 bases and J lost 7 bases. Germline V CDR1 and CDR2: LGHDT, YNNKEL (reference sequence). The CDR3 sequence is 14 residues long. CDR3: CASSQGGAGNTQYF. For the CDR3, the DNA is TGTGCCAGCAGCCAGGGGGGAGCGGGGAATACGCAGTATTTT.

This CDR3 reads CASSLYGDRKNTEAFF. The CDR3 DNA reads TGTGCCAGCAGTTTATACGGGGACAGGAAGAACACTGAAGCTTTCTTT. This sequence joins TRBV27 and TRBJ1-1; 8 bases map to TRBD1. Germline CDR1 MNHEY, CDR2 SMNVEV (reference sequence). This CDR3 has 16 amino acids. The ends lost 1 base at V and 1 base at J; junction bases unmatched: 5.

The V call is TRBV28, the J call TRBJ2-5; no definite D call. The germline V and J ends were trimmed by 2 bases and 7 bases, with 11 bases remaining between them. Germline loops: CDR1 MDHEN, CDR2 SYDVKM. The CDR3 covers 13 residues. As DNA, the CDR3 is TGTGCCAGCAGTTTAGGGCAGCCAGGGACCCAGTACTTC. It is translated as CASSLGQPGTQYF. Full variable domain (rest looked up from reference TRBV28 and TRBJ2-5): DVKVTQSSRYLVKRTGEKVFLECVQDMDHENMFWYRQDPGLGLRLIYFSYDVKMKEKGDIPEGYSVSREKKERFSLILESASTNQTSMYLCASSLGQPGTQYFGPGTRLLVL.

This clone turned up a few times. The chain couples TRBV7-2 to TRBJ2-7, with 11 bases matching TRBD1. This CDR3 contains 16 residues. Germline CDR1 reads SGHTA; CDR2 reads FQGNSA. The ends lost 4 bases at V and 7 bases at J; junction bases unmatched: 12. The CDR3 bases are TGTGCCAGCAGCTCCGGGACAGGGGGACTGACAGGTGAGCAGTACTTC. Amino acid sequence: CASSSGTGGLTGEQYF.

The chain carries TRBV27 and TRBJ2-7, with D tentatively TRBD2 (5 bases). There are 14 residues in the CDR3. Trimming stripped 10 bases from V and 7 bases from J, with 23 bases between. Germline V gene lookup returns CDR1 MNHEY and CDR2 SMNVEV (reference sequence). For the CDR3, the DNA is TGTGCCACCAGGAGGTCGGGTGTGGTAATGGAGCAGTACTTC. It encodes CATRRSGVVMEQYF.

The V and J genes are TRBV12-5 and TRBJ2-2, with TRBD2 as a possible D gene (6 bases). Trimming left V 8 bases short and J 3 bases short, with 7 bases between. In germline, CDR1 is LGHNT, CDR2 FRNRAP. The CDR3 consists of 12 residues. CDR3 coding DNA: TGTGCTAGTAGGAGGGACACCGGGGAGCTGTTTTTT. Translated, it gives CASRRDTGELFF.

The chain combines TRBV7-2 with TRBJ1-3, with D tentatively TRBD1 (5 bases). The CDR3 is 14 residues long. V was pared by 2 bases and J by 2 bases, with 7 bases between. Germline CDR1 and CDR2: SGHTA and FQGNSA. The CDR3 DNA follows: TGTGCCAGCAGCTTACAGGGTCCTGGAAACACCATATATTTT. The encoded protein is CASSLQGPGNTIYF.

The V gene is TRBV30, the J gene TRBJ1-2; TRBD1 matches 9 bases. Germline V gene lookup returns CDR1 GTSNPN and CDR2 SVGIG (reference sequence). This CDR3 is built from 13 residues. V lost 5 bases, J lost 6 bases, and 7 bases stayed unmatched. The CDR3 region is CAWETGTGHGYTF. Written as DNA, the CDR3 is TGTGCCTGGGAAACCGGGACAGGGCATGGCTACACCTTC.

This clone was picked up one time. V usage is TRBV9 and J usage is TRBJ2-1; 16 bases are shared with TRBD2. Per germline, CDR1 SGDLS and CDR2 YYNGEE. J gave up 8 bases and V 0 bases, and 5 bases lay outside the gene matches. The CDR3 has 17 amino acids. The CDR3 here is CASSVGAGTSGRDEQFF. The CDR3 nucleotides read TGTGCCAGCAGCGTAGGGGCCGGGACTAGCGGGAGGGATGAGCAGTTCTTC. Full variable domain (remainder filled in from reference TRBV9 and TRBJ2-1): DSGVTQTPKHLITATGQRVTLRCSPRSGDLSVYWYQQSLDQGLQFLIQYYNGEERAKGNILERFSAQQFPDLHSELNLSSLELGDSALYFCASSVGAGTSGRDEQFFGPGTRLTVL.

CDR3 sequence: CASSQDWRQGTQPQHF. CDR3 DNA sequence: TGTGCCAGCAGCCAAGATTGGAGACAGGGGACTCAGCCCCAGCATTTT. V and J are TRBV4-2 and TRBJ1-5; TRBD1 matches at 8 bases. Germline V gene lookup returns CDR1 LGHNA and CDR2 YNFKEQ. The CDR3 is 16 amino acids. The V and J ends lost 0 bases and 6 bases, in that order; junction bases with no gene match: 7.

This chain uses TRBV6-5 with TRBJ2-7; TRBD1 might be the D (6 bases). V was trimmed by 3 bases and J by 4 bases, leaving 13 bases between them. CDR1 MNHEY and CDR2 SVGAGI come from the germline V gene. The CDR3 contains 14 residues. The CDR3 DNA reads TGTGCCAGCAGTTATGGGGGCGCGGAATACGAGCAGTACTTC. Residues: CASSYGGAEYEQYF.

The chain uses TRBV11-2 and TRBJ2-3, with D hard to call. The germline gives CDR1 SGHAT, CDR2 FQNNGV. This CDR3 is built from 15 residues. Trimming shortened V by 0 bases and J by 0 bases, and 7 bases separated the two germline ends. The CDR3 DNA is TGTGCCAGCAGCTTAGATCGAGTTAGCACAGATACGCAGTATTTT. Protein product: CASSLDRVSTDTQYF.

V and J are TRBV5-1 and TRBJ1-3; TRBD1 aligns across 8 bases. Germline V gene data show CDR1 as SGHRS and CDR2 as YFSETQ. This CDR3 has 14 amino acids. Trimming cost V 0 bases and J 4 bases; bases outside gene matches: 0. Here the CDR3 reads CASSLGTGGNTIYF. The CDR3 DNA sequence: TGCGCCAGCAGCTTGGGGACAGGGGGAAACACCATATATTTT.